This T cell receptor beta chain came from a study of post-analysis software for immune sequencing data. Broader study findings: About five TRBV segments occurring more often in patients than controls included TRBV5-6, TRBV5-1 and TRBV20-1. Samples from one preparation batch, clustered by F measure, grouped strongly together. Normalized Chao1 diversity in multiple sclerosis patients fell significantly below that of controls.

To note about this clonotype: The antigen is unknown.

Sequencing libraries made from TCR beta cDNA carried unique molecular identifiers. TCRdb reprocessed the PCR reads via MiXCR and lists one record per CDR3 protein. The sample comprises hundreds of thousands of distinct CDR3 sequences, about 57% of which are singletons, and 4.6% rests with the top ten. There are 16 residues in the CDR3. CDR1 and CDR2 (germline): SEHNR, FQNEAQ (reference sequence). The chain has TRBV7-9 and TRBJ2-4; a possible D gene is TRBD1 (6 bases). The end of the DNA is better explained by TRBJ2-7, so the J call may be wrong. Sequencing input: blood. The TCR sequence derives from a girl under 18 with multiple sclerosis. CDR3 in amino acids: CASSFLSGHNPYEQYF. The CDR3 nucleotides are TGTGCCAGCAGCTTTTTATCGGGACACAACCCCTACGAGCAGTACTTC.